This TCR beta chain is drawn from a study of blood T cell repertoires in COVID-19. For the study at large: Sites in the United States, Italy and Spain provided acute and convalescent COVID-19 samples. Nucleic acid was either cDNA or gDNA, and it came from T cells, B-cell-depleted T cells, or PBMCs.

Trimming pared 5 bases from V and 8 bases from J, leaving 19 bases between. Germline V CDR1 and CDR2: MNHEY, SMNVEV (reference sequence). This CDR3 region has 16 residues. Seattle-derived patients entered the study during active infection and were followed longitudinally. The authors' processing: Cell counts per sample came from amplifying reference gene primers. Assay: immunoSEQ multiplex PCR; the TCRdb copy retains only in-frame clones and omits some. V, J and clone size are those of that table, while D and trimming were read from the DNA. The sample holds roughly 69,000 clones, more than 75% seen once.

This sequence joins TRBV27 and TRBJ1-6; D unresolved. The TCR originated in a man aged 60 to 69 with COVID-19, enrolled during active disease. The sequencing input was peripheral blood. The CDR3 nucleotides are TGTGCCAGCAGTCCCCTGGGAGGGATTATGTATTCACCCCTCCACTTT. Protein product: CASSPLGGIMYSPLHF.